These T cell receptor beta chains were read from a single sample in a study of tumor-infiltrating lymphocytes in primary liver carcinoma. TCRdb fed the multiplex PCR reads into MiXCR, producing one record per CDR3 protein. The profile shows just over 300,000 distinct CDR3 sequences, approximately 58% of them singletons. Input material: peripheral blood. The receptors were sampled from a woman aged 25 to 39 with primary liver carcinoma and hepatitis B virus infection. Each CDR3 is given with its conserved first and last residue. A D gene is named only where the DNA matches it firmly. Clone sizes are given selectively: once, few, many, or a class where the clone is expanded.

DNA: TGTGCCAGCAGTTACTCGAGTTTGCCAGGAGGGGTTACCGGGGAGCTGTTTTTT
CDR3: CASSYSSLPGGVTGELFF
V: TRBV6-5
J: TRBJ2-2
size: NA
D: NA

DNA: TGTGCCACCAAATTAAGGGCACAGGGTGGGATTTGGGGCTATGGCTACACCTTC
CDR3: CATKLRAQGGIWGYGYTF
V: TRBV28
J: TRBJ1-2
size: NA
D: NA

DNA: TGTGCCAGCAGCTTAGATCAGGGGGTATCGAAAACTGAAGCTTTCTTT
CDR3: CASSLDQGVSKTEAFF
V: TRBV11-3
J: TRBJ1-1
size: many
D: TRBD1

DNA: TGTGCCAGCAGCCCTCTCCGGGGCTCTGAAGCTTTCTTT
CDR3: CASSPLRGSEAFF
V: TRBV28
J: TRBJ1-1
size: NA
D: NA

DNA: TGTGCCAGCAGCGGTGGGGTCCGGGACTATTTTCGTGAGCAATTCTTC
CDR3: CASSGGVRDYFREQFF
V: TRBV11-1
J: TRBJ2-1
size: few
D: TRBD2

DNA: TGTGCCACCAGTGACGGACAGGGGGCAGGCGGCTACACCTTC
CDR3: CATSDGQGAGGYTF
V: TRBV24-1
J: TRBJ1-2
size: few
D: TRBD1

DNA: TGTGCCAGCAGCTTAGGCCCAGTGGCTACAGTCGTTTTGATCACAGATACGCACTATTTT
CDR3: CASSLGPVATVVLITDTHYF
V: TRBV11-3
J: TRBJ2-3
size: NA
D: NA

DNA: TGTGCCAGCAGCCAACAGGGTGGGGGCGGACCCTACGAGCAGTACTTC
CDR3: CASSQQGGGGPYEQYF
V: TRBV6-6
J: TRBJ2-7
size: NA
D: NA

DNA: TGTGCCAGCAGTTTATTCCAAGTGAGGACAGGGAGGAGGGACGAGCAGTACTTC
CDR3: CASSLFQVRTGRRDEQYF
V: TRBV28
J: TRBJ2-7
size: NA
D: TRBD1

DNA: TGTGCCAGCAGCTTAGTTATTGGGGGACAGACTTACAGTGAGCAGTTCTTC
CDR3: CASSLVIGGQTYSEQFF
V: TRBV11-2
J: TRBJ2-1
size: NA
D: TRBD1

DNA: TGTGCCAGCCGGAGGGATTACGAGCAGTACTTC
CDR3: CASRRDYEQYF
V: TRBV5-6
J: TRBJ2-7
size: NA
D: NA

DNA: TGTGCCAGTAGCCAAGATCCGATTCGTTGGACGAACACCGAGGAGCTGTTTTTT
CDR3: CASSQDPIRWTNTEELFF
V: TRBV4-2
J: TRBJ2-2
size: NA
D: NA

DNA: TGTGCCAGCAGGAGCGGGAGGGGGGCCTACGAGCAGTACTTC
CDR3: CASRSGRGAYEQYF
V: TRBV12-3/TRBV12-4
J: TRBJ2-7
size: many
D: TRBD2

DNA: TGTGCTAGTGGTCCGGGGACACCCGACTCTGGGGCCAACGTCCTGACTTTC
CDR3: CASGPGTPDSGANVLTF
V: TRBV12-5
J: TRBJ2-6
size: few
D: NA

DNA: TGTGCCAGCAGTGAAAGGGCAGGGGGCGCGATGTATACGCAGTATTTT
CDR3: CASSERAGGAMYTQYF
V: TRBV6-1
J: TRBJ2-3
size: few
D: TRBD1

DNA: TGTGCCACCGCCGGGTTTCATAGCAATCAGCCCCAGCATTTT
CDR3: CATAGFHSNQPQHF
V: TRBV28
J: TRBJ1-5
size: NA
D: NA

DNA: TGTGCCAGCAGCTTAGGTATAGGGAACTACGAGCAGTACTTC
CDR3: CASSLGIGNYEQYF
V: TRBV11-2
J: TRBJ2-7
size: many
D: NA

DNA: TGTGCCAGCAGCTCTGGACCGACTTCCTACAATGAGCAGTTCTTC
CDR3: CASSSGPTSYNEQFF
V: TRBV5-5
J: TRBJ2-1
size: few
D: NA

DNA: TGCAGCGTTCGTAGGGGGGACAACGCTGAAGCTTTCTTT
CDR3: CSVRRGDNAEAFF
V: TRBV29-1
J: TRBJ1-1
size: NA
D: NA

DNA: TGTGCCAGCAGCCTCCGGGACGGACTCTACGAGCAGTACTTC
CDR3: CASSLRDGLYEQYF
V: TRBV7-8
J: TRBJ2-7
size: few
D: NA

DNA: TGTGCCAGCAGTTTTTGGGCTTTTGGGGGGGACATTCAGTACCAAGAGACCCGGTACTTC
CDR3: CASSFWAFGGDIQYQETRYF
V: TRBV12-3/TRBV12-4
J: TRBJ2-5
size: NA
D: NA

DNA: TGTGCCAGCAGCTTACGTTTACTAGCGGATTACAATGAGCAGTTCTTC
CDR3: CASSLRLLADYNEQFF
V: TRBV11-2
J: TRBJ2-1
size: medium-sized
D: TRBD2

DNA: TGTGCCAGCAGCTACGAACTAGCGTTCACAGATATGCAGTATTTT
CDR3: CASSYELAFTDMQYF
V: TRBV11-2
J: TRBJ2-3
size: NA
D: TRBD2

DNA: TGCGCCAGCAGCCCAGGAGTAACGGAGACCCAGTACTTC
CDR3: CASSPGVTETQYF
V: TRBV5-1
J: TRBJ2-5
size: NA
D: NA

DNA: TGTACCAGCAGTTTCGCGACAGGGAACACCATATATTTT
CDR3: CTSSFATGNTIYF
V: TRBV12-3/TRBV12-4
J: TRBJ1-3
size: NA
D: TRBD1

DNA: TGTGCCAGCAGTTACGGGGCAGGGTCCTCGGATACGCAGTATTTT
CDR3: CASSYGAGSSDTQYF
V: TRBV6-2/TRBV6-3
J: TRBJ2-3
size: many
D: NA

DNA: TGTGCCAGCAGCTTTAGGACTAGCGGGGCGGATAGAGGGATGCGGCAGTGCTTC
CDR3: CASSFRTSGADRGMRQCF
V: TRBV11-1
J: TRBJ2-7
size: NA
D: TRBD2

DNA: TGTGCCAGCAGTCCCAGATTGACAGATACGCAGTATTTT
CDR3: CASSPRLTDTQYF
V: TRBV28
J: TRBJ2-3
size: NA
D: NA

DNA: TGCAGTGCTAGTCTAGCGGGGCTCTACGAGCAGTACTTC
CDR3: CSASLAGLYEQYF
V: TRBV20-1
J: TRBJ2-7
size: few
D: TRBD2

DNA: TGTGCCAGCAGCGCGACCACGGGAGAGACCCAGTACTTC
CDR3: CASSATTGETQYF
V: TRBV11-3
J: TRBJ2-5
size: NA
D: NA

DNA: TGTGCCAGGAGCTTAGTACAAGATAATTCACCCCTCCACTTT
CDR3: CARSLVQDNSPLHF
V: TRBV7-8
J: TRBJ1-6
size: NA
D: NA

DNA: TGTGCCAGCAGTCGGATGACGGCTTGGAACACTGAAGCTTTCTTT
CDR3: CASSRMTAWNTEAFF
V: TRBV5-6
J: TRBJ1-1
size: few
D: NA

DNA: TGTGCCAACAGTCTCTACCCCCTGCTGGGAGGAGAGACCCAGTACTTC
CDR3: CANSLYPLLGGETQYF
V: TRBV6-1
J: TRBJ2-5
size: NA
D: NA

DNA: TGCGCCAGCAGCCACCGGGGTAGCGGGAGAAATGAGCAGTTCTTC
CDR3: CASSHRGSGRNEQFF
V: TRBV4-3
J: TRBJ2-1
size: few
D: TRBD2

DNA: TGTGCCAGCAGCTTAGGAGTAACCTACGAGCAGTACTTC
CDR3: CASSLGVTYEQYF
V: TRBV7-9
J: TRBJ2-7
size: few
D: NA

DNA: TGTGTCAGCAGCCAAGACGAGGGAGGGGAGCTGTTTTTT
CDR3: CVSSQDEGGELFF
V: TRBV4-2
J: TRBJ2-2
size: NA
D: NA

DNA: TGTGCCCGCAGGAACTACAGAAACACTGAAGCTTTCTTT
CDR3: CARRNYRNTEAFF
V: TRBV6-2/TRBV6-3
J: TRBJ1-1
size: NA
D: NA

DNA: TGTGCCAGCAGCTTAGGTGGGGCTAGCACAGATACGCAGTATTTT
CDR3: CASSLGGASTDTQYF
V: TRBV7-8
J: TRBJ2-3
size: NA
D: NA

DNA: TGCGCCGGCAGCCCTAATCGGAACCCCTACGAGCAGTACTTC
CDR3: CAGSPNRNPYEQYF
V: TRBV4-1
J: TRBJ2-7
size: few
D: NA

DNA: TGTGCCAGCAGTTACCGCGTCGGTAAAAGCTCCTACAATGAGCAGTTCTTC
CDR3: CASSYRVGKSSYNEQFF
V: TRBV6-5
J: TRBJ2-1
size: many
D: NA

DNA: TGTGCCAGCAGTGAGTCGGGTGACACCGGGGAGCTGTTTTTT
CDR3: CASSESGDTGELFF
V: TRBV6-1
J: TRBJ2-2
size: NA
D: NA

DNA: TGCAGCTTTACCGGACTCTCGAACACCGGGGAGCTGTTTTTT
CDR3: CSFTGLSNTGELFF
V: TRBV29-1
J: TRBJ2-2
size: many
D: NA

DNA: TGTGCCAGCATGAGAGACCGAATAGCCGGGGAGCTGTTTTTT
CDR3: CASMRDRIAGELFF
V: TRBV6-6
J: TRBJ2-2
size: NA
D: NA

DNA: TGTGCCAGCAGAGGGACCGGGACAGATAATTCACCCCTCCACTTT
CDR3: CASRGTGTDNSPLHF
V: TRBV28
J: TRBJ1-6
size: NA
D: TRBD1

DNA: TGTGCCAGCAGTTACCAACAGGGTTACGAGCAGTACTTC
CDR3: CASSYQQGYEQYF
V: TRBV6-5
J: TRBJ2-7
size: many
D: NA

DNA: TGTGCCTGGAGTGTAGAGGTGGGGCAGTTCTTC
CDR3: CAWSVEVGQFF
V: TRBV30
J: TRBJ2-1
size: NA
D: NA